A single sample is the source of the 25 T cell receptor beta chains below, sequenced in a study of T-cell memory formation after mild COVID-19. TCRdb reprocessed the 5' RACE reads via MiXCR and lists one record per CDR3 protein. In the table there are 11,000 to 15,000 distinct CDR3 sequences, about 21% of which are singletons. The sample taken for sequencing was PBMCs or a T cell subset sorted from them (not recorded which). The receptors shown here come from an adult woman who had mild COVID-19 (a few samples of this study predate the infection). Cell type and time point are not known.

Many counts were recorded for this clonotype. The CDR3 sequence is CASTTTFPPQGETQYF. Written as DNA, the CDR3 is TGTGCCAGCACCACCACCTTCCCCCCACAAGGAGAGACCCAGTACTTC. This chain uses TRBV6-2 or TRBV6-3 with TRBJ2-5; D gene unclear. V dropped 7 bases and J dropped 4 bases, with 22 bases sitting between them. The CDR3 extends over 16 amino acids. Germline V gives CDR1 MNHEY, CDR2 SVGEGT.

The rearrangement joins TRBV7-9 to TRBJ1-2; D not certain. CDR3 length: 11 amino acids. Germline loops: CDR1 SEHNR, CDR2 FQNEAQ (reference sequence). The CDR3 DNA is TGTGTCATAAAAGCATTGTATGGCTACACCTTC. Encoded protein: CVIKALYGYTF.

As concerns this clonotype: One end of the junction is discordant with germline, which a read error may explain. The CDR3 region has the DNA TGTGACTACCAGGAGACCCAGTACTTC. Translation gives CDYQETQYF. This chain links TRBV15 with TRBJ2-5, with D hard to call. Germline CDR1 is LNHNV and CDR2 is YYDKDF (reference sequence). This CDR3 region has 9 residues.

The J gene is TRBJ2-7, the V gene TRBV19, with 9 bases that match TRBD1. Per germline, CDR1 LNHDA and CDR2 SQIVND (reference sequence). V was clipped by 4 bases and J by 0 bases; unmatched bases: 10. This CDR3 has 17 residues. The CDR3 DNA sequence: TGTGCCAGTAGTAGAGGGGCACAGGGGGCAAACTCCTACGAGCAGTACTTC. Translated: CASSRGAQGANSYEQYF.

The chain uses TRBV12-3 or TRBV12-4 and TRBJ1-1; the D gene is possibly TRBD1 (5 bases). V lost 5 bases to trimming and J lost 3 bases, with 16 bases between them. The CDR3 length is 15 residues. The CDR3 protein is CASSPPFEGDTEAFF. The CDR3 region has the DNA TGTGCCAGCAGTCCACCATTCGAAGGGGACACTGAAGCTTTCTTT.

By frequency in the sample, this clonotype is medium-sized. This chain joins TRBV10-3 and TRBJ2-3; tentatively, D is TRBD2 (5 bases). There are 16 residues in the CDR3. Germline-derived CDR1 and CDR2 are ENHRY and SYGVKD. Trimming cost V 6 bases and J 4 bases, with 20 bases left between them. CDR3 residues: CAIRDSLGLGADTQYF. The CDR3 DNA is TGTGCCATCAGAGACTCACTAGGGTTAGGCGCAGATACGCAGTATTTT.

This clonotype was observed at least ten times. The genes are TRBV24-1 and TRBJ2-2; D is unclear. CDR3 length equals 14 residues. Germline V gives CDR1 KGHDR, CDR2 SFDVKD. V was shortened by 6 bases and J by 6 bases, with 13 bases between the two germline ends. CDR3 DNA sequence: TGTGCCACCAGTTTTGCGGAGCCTCCCGGGGAGCTGTTTTTT. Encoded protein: CATSFAEPPGELFF.

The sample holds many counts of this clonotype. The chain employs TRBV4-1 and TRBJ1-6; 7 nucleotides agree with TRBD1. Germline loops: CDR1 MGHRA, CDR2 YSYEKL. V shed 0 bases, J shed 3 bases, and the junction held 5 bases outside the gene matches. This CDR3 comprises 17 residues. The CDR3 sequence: CASSQDDTGVYNSPLHF. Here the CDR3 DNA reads TGCGCCAGCAGCCAAGATGATACAGGGGTCTATAATTCACCCCTCCACTTT.

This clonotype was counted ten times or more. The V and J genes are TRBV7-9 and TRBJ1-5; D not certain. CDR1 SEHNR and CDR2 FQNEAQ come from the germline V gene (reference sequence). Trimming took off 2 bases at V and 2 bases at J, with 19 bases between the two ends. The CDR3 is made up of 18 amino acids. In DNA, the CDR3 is TGTGCCAGCAGCTTACAACCCCCCGGGAAATACGGCAATCAGCCCCAGCATTTT. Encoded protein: CASSLQPPGKYGNQPQHF.

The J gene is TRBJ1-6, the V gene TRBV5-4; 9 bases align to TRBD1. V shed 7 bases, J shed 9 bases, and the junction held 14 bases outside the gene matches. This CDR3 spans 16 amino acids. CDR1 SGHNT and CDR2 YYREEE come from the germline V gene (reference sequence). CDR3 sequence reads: CASGSRPGTGFSPLHF. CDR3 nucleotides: TGTGCCAGCGGCTCCCGGCCGGGGACAGGGTTTTCACCCCTCCACTTT. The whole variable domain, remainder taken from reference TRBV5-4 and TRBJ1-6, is ETGVTQSPTHLIKTRGQQVTLRCSSQSGHNTVSWYQQALGQGPQFIFQYYREEENGRGNFPPRFSGLQFPNYSSELNVNALELDDSALYLCASGSRPGTGFSPLHFGNGTRLTVT.

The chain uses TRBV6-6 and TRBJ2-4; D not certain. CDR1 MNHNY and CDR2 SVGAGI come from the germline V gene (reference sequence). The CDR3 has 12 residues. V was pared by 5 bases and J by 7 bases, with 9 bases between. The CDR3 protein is CASSPSPNIQYF. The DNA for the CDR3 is TGTGCCAGCAGTCCGAGTCCGAACATTCAGTACTTC.

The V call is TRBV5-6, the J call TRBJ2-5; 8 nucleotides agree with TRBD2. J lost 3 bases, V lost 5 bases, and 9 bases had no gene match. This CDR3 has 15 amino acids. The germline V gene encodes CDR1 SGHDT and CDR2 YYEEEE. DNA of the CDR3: TGTGCCAGCAGTCCCGTAGCGGGACGGGAAGAGACCCAGTACTTC. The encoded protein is CASSPVAGREETQYF. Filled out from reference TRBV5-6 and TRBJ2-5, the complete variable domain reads DAGVTQSPTHLIKTRGQQVTLRCSPKSGHDTVSWYQQALGQGPQFIFQYYEEEERQRGNFPDRFSGHQFPNYSSELNVNALLLGDSALYLCASSPVAGREETQYFGPGTRLLVL.

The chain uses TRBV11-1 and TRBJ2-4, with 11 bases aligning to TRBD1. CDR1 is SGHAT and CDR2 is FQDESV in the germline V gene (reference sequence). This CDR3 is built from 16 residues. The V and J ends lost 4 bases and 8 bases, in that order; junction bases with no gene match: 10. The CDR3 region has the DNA TGTGCCAGCAGCTCCTCCCCGGGGACAGGGGGGGACATTCAGTACTTC. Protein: CASSSSPGTGGDIQYF.

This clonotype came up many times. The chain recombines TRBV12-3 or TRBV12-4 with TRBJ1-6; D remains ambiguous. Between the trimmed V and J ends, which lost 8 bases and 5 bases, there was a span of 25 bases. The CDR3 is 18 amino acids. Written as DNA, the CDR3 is TGTGCCAGCTACTTGGGCGAACAGCCTCGTATAAATAATTCACCCCTCCACTTT. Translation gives CASYLGEQPRINNSPLHF.

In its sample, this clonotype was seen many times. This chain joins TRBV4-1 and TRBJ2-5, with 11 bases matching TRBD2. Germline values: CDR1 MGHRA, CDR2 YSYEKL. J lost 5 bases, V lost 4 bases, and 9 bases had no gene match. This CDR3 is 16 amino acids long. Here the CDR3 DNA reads TGCGCCAGCAGCCCCTTAGCGGGGGGGCCTCATGAGACCCAGTACTTC. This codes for CASSPLAGGPHETQYF.

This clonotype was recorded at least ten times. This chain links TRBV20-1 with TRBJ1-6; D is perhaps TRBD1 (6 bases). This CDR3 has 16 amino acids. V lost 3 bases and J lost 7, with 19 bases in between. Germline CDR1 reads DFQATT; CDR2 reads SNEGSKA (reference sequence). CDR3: CSARVGGAVSNSPLHF. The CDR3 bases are TGCAGTGCTAGGGTTGGGGGCGCGGTGTCCAATTCACCCCTCCACTTT.

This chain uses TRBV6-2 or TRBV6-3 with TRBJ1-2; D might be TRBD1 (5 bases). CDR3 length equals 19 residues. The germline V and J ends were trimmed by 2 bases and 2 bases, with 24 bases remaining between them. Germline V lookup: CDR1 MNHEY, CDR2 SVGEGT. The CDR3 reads CASSYPGTLGGLHNYGYTF. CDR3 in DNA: TGTGCCAGCAGTTACCCCGGGACGCTGGGTGGCCTCCACAACTATGGCTACACCTTC.

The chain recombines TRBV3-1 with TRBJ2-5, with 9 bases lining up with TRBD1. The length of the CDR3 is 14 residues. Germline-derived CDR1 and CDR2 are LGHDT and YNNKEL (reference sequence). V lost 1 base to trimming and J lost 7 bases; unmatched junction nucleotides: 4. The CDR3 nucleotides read TGTGCCAGCAGCCAAGGACAGGGGGGGGGGACCCAGTACTTC. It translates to CASSQGQGGGTQYF.

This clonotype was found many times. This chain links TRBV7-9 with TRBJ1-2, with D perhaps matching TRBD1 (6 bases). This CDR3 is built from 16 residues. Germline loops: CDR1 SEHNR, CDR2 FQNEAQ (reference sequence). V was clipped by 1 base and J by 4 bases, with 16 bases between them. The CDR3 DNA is TGTGCCAGCAGCTTAGTGGAATCAGGGGTTGGCTATGGCTACACCTTC. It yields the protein CASSLVESGVGYGYTF.

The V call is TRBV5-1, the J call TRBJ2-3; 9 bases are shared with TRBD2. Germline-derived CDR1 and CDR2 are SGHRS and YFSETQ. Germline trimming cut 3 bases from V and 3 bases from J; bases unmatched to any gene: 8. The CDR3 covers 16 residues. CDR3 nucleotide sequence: TGCGCCAGCAGCTATAGCGGGGGACACCGAACAGATACGCAGTATTTT. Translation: CASSYSGGHRTDTQYF.

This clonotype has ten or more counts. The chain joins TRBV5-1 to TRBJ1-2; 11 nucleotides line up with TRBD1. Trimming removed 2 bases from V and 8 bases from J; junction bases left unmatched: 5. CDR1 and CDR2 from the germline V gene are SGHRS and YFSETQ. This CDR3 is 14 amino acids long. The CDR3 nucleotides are TGCGCCAGCAGCTTAGGACAGGGGGCAACCGGCTACACCTTC. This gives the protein CASSLGQGATGYTF.

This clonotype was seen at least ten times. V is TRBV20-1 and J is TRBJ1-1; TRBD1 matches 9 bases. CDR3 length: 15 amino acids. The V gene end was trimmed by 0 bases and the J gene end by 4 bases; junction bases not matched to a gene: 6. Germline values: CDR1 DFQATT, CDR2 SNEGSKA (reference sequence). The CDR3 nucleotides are TGCAGTGCTAGAGATCTTAGGGACAGGGTCACTGAAGCTTTCTTT. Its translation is CSARDLRDRVTEAFF.

The CDR3 bases are TGTGCCAGCAGCCTGGGGGGACCCACAGATACGCAGTATTTT. This encodes CASSLGGPTDTQYF. The chain joins TRBV7-6 to TRBJ2-3, with a possible D match to TRBD2 (6 bases). This CDR3 is 14 amino acids long. V lost 5 bases, J lost 2 bases, and 11 bases lay in between. The germline gives CDR1 SGHVS, CDR2 FNYEAQ.

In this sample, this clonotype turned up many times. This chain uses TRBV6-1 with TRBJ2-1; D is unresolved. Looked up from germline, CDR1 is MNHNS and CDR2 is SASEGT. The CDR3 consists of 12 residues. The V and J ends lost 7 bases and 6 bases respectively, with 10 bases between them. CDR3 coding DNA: TGTGCCAGCACCTTTCTAGGCAATGAGCAGTTCTTC. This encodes CASTFLGNEQFF.

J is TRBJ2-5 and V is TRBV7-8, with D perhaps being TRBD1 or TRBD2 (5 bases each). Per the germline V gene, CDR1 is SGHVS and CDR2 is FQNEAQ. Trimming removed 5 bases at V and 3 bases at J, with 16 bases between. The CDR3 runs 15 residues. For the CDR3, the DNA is TGTGCCAGCAGCCAATCGAGGGGCTACGAAGAGACCCAGTACTTC. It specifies CASSQSRGYEETQYF.